Listed below are T cell receptor beta chains from one sample, sequenced in a study of blood T cell repertoires in COVID-19. Profiling relied on immunoSEQ multiplex PCR, and the TCRdb table lists in-frame clones only, not all of them. This sample has about 180,000 clones; approximately 80% occur once, and the top ten carry approximately 15%. The sequenced sample was PBMCs or T cells enriched from blood (not recorded which). The receptors stem from a man aged 55-75 years who had been exposed to COVID-19. CDR3s include the opening cysteine and the closing phenylalanine or tryptophan. Each record gives: J gene, D gene, clone size, V gene, CDR3 DNA, CDR3 protein. The D gene is left open where the match is weak. The size field is filled for only some rows; it gives once, few, many or a size class.

>TRBJ2-7|TRBD2|NA|TRBV27
TGTGCCAGCAGTCCGGGACTAGCGGGCGGCGAGCAGTACTTC
CASSPGLAGGEQYF
>TRBJ1-2|TRBD1|NA|TRBV27
TGTGCCAGCAGCCCAGGGGGCGACTATGGCTACACCTTC
CASSPGGDYGYTF
>TRBJ1-3|NA|NA|TRBV24-1
TGTGCCACCAGTGATCCCCGCGAAAACCTTGGAAACACCATATATTTT
CATSDPRENLGNTIYF
>TRBJ2-7|TRBD2|many|TRBV24-1
TGTGCCACCAGTGATTTCGGGACTAGCGTCTACGAGCAGTACTTC
CATSDFGTSVYEQYF
>TRBJ2-1|NA|NA|TRBV3-1/TRBV3-2
TGTGCCAGCAGCCAAGAATGGACGGCGGGGCAGTTCTTC
CASSQEWTAGQFF
>TRBJ1-1|NA|NA|TRBV7-6
TGTGCCAGCAGCTTGATAGCGCTGAACACTGAAGCTTTCTTT
CASSLIALNTEAFF
>TRBJ2-7|NA|NA|TRBV3-1/TRBV3-2
TGTGCCAGCACCCCTCGCGGGCCGGAGGAGCAGTACTTC
CASTPRGPEEQYF
>TRBJ2-7|NA|NA|TRBV7-2
TGTGCCAGCAGCTCAAAGCCTTCAACGGGAGAGCAGTACTTC
CASSSKPSTGEQYF
>TRBJ1-4|NA|NA|TRBV30
TGTGCCCGAACCGGGACTTCTAGTGAAAAACTGTTTTTT
CARTGTSSEKLFF
>TRBJ1-5|TRBD1|NA|TRBV7-2
TGTGCCAGCAGCTTACAGGGGGTTAGCAATCAGCCCCAGCATTTT
CASSLQGVSNQPQHF
>TRBJ2-1|NA|many|TRBV6-2/TRBV6-3
TGTGCCAGCAGTTACTCGGAGAGGGATGAGCAGTTCTTC
CASSYSERDEQFF
>TRBJ1-2|NA|NA|TRBV30
TGTGCCTGGAGTGACCTCCGGGGACTACTGGATGGCTACACCTTC
CAWSDLRGLLDGYTF
>TRBJ1-4|NA|once|TRBV25-1
TGTGCCAGCAGTGAAGCTTTGGGGGGAGTTGAAAAACTGTTTTTT
CASSEALGGVEKLFF
>TRBJ2-7|NA|NA|TRBV5-1
TGCGCCAGCAGCTTGATGGCGAGCGAAGCCTACGAGCAGTACTTC
CASSLMASEAYEQYF
>TRBJ2-7|TRBD2|NA|TRBV3-1/TRBV3-2
TGTGCCAGCAGCCAAGAAACGTTCGACGGGACTAGCGGGAGGGCCCACCCTCTAGGGGAGCAGTACTTC
CASSQETFDGTSGRAHPLGEQYF
>TRBJ2-5|NA|NA|TRBV30
TGTGCCTGGAGACCATCTAGGCCACAAGAGACCCAGTACTTC
CAWRPSRPQETQYF
>TRBJ1-5|NA|NA|TRBV5-8
TGTGCCAGCAGCAAAGACACTCAGCCCCAGCATTTT
CASSKDTQPQHF
>TRBJ1-1|NA|few|TRBV29-1
TGCAGCGTACAGGGTGACTGGAACACTGAAGCTTTCTTT
CSVQGDWNTEAFF
>TRBJ1-2|TRBD1|once|TRBV7-8
TGTGCCAGCAGCTTGGGACAGTCGGACTATGGCTACACCTTC
CASSLGQSDYGYTF
>TRBJ1-5|NA|NA|TRBV30
TGTGCCTGGACGCCGGACGGCGGGCAGCCCCAGCATTTT
CAWTPDGGQPQHF
>TRBJ1-4|NA|NA|TRBV19
TGTGCCAGTAGTATCCCCGCGGGCTCCGAAAAACTGTTTTTT
CASSIPAGSEKLFF
>TRBJ2-7|NA|NA|TRBV6-5
TGTGCCAGCAGTTACACCTCGGGACACCTCTACGAGCAGTACTTC
CASSYTSGHLYEQYF
>TRBJ2-2|TRBD2|NA|TRBV12-5
TGTGCTAGTGGTTTGGTTCCTAGCGGGAGCGGACCCGGGGAGCTGTTTTTT
CASGLVPSGSGPGELFF
>TRBJ1-2|TRBD1|NA|TRBV30
TGTGCCTGGAGTCCCGGGACAGGGTTTGGCTACACCTTC
CAWSPGTGFGYTF
>TRBJ2-7|TRBD2|few|TRBV4-1
TGCGCCAGCAGCCACACCTCGGGAGGGGGAGGCTACGAGCAGTACTTC
CASSHTSGGGGYEQYF
>TRBJ2-5|NA|NA|TRBV2
TGTGCCAGCAGTGGACGGCGGTACCAAGAGACCCAGTACTTC
CASSGRRYQETQYF
>TRBJ1-1|NA|NA|TRBV7-6
TGTGCCAGCAGCTTAGCGCGGGGGGCGATGAACACTGAAGCTTTCTTT
CASSLARGAMNTEAFF
>TRBJ2-1|NA|NA|TRBV9
TGTGCCAGCAGCGTAGGAGGACAGAGCTTCAATGAGCAGTTCTTC
CASSVGGQSFNEQFF
>TRBJ2-7|NA|NA|TRBV7-8
TGTGCCAGCAGCATCCGGGACTCCACTGCCGAGCAGTACTTC
CASSIRDSTAEQYF
>TRBJ2-7|TRBD1|NA|TRBV7-3
TGTGCCAGCAGCTCCACGGACAGGGTTATCTACGAGCAGTACTTC
CASSSTDRVIYEQYF
>TRBJ2-7|NA|NA|TRBV29-1
TGCAGCGTTGAAAGGGCAGGGGCTTCCTACGAGCAGTACTTC
CSVERAGASYEQYF
>TRBJ2-5|TRBD2|NA|TRBV4-1
TGCGCCAGCAGCCCCTGGATGAAGGCGGGAGTCCAAGAGACCCAGTACTTC
CASSPWMKAGVQETQYF
>TRBJ2-1|TRBD2|NA|TRBV7-2
TGTGCCAGCAGCTTAGTTCGGACTAGCGGGACCTACAATGAGCAGTTCTTC
CASSLVRTSGTYNEQFF
>TRBJ1-5|NA|medium-sized|TRBV21-1
TGTGCCAGCAGCAAACAGGGCAATCAGCCCCAGCATTTT
CASSKQGNQPQHF
>TRBJ1-6|NA|NA|TRBV23-1
TGCGCCAGCAGTCCTAGGGGCCAGGGAAATTCACCCCTCCACTTT
CASSPRGQGNSPLHF
>TRBJ1-1|NA|once|TRBV5-5
TGTGCCAGCAGCGTTTCTACAGGGTACACTGAAGCTTTCTTT
CASSVSTGYTEAFF